The T cell receptor (beta chain) under discussion was sequenced for a study of Graves' ophthalmopathy and Graves' hyperthyroidism listed by TCRdb under 2018. Concerning the study at large: Hyperthyroidism was considered stable if no progression to ophthalmopathy occurred within 18 months of follow-up. To tell Graves' ophthalmopathy apart from Graves' hyperthyroidism, and to predict which patients would progress to ophthalmopathy, the study relied on TCR beta repertoire signatures. Following sampling, methimazole starting at 30 mg daily was administered to hyperthyroidism patients, and high-dose intravenous methylprednisolone was administered to ophthalmopathy patients. An independent validation cohort comprised around 20 hyperthyroidism patients and 15 to 17 patients who later progressed from hyperthyroidism to ophthalmopathy. To explore V-J signatures distinguishing ophthalmopathy from hyperthyroidism, a discovery set of around 100 patients (around 44 ophthalmopathy, roughly 55 stable hyperthyroidism) was enrolled. In six hyperthyroidism patients, T-cell repertoires of thyroid tissue and blood were compared. In total, 120 to 150 blood samples were TCR-sequenced: 40 to 45 ophthalmopathy, 80 or so hyperthyroidism and about 17 hyperthyroidism-to-ophthalmopathy patients. The study at large found these results: In cross-validation, the 13-signature model distinguished ophthalmopathy from stable hyperthyroidism with approximately 88% sensitivity and roughly 81% specificity, and in the test set the corresponding values were roughly 80% and 76%. Most of the expanded thyroid clonotypes with a frequency above 0.001 were also detected in blood, and it was suggested that the thyroid immune response may be reflected by blood repertoires. In validation, the model predicted ophthalmopathy progression with less than 71% sensitivity and 72.22% specificity; some 13 predicted patients were CT-confirmed with GO in a median of approximately six months. No statistical method was used to predetermine the sample size, and group allocation was not hidden from the investigators.

For repertoire sequencing, TCR beta CDR3 regions were amplified from RNA transcripts. The first round of RT-PCR was done with HTBI primers and the Qiagen OneStep RT-PCR kit, and was followed by a second round of multiplex PCR, then size selection and purification. Libraries were sequenced on an Illumina HiSeq2000 using paired-end 100 bp reads. The paper's data handling went like this. Reads were processed with SOAPnuke, discarding reads with adapters, uncalled bases, mean Phred below 15, or no exact constant-primer or identifier match. COPE v1.2.5 was used to merge the high-quality paired reads. Each unique nucleotide sequence was treated as a clonotype, and MiTCR v1.1 was used to align the clonotypes to the IMGT TRB V, D and J references. Only V-J combinations with frequency above 0.0001 were analysed, covering around 99% of repertoires. For each V-J combination, a TCR clonal expansion and chaos score was defined as F50 clonal expansion divided by the chaos observed in the TCRdist matrix. Welch's t-statistics and random forest were used to narrow the features down to around 13 V-J combinations, which were then fed into a naive Bayes classifier. Thyroid-blood repertoire similarity was quantified with the Morisita-Horn index. Starting from the raw public reads, TCRdb applied fastp trimming at Q25, assembled clones with MiXCR and retained in-frame beta chains. Rows are combined by CDR3 protein, so each entry shows the most common genes and DNA. TCRdb, rather than the study authors, made the V and J calls. The sample yields about 590,000 distinct CDR3 sequences; about 35% were counted once. The ten biggest clones cover about 4% of the sample.

To note about this clonotype: Its antigen remains undetermined. At one boundary the junction diverges from the germline segment, which might be a read error.

The hyperthyroidism patients were 18 to 65 years old and newly diagnosed, with a disease duration of less than 2 months. Anyone with other autoimmune diseases, uncontrolled infections, pregnancy or lactation was excluded from the study. Clinical symptoms, serum thyroxine, TRAb, thyroid ultrasound and orbital computed tomography formed the basis of the diagnosis. Total RNA was extracted with Trizol reagent and quality-checked on an Agilent 2100 Bioanalyzer. The CDR3 measures 15 amino acids from cysteine to phenylalanine. Just CDR3 DNA is preserved here, 45 bases in frame from base 1. CDR1 is given as SGHDT and CDR2 as YYEEEE, both from the germline V gene.

The sequence is built from TRBV5-6 and TRBJ1-1; the D gene cannot be named for sure. The TCR comes from an adult man with Graves' hyperthyroidism. The source material was peripheral blood or thyroid tissue (not recorded which). Read as DNA, the sequence is TGTGCCGGCAGCTTGGATCCCGGGGTGGGCACTGAAGCTTTCTTT. Its amino acids are CAGSLDPGVGTEAFF.